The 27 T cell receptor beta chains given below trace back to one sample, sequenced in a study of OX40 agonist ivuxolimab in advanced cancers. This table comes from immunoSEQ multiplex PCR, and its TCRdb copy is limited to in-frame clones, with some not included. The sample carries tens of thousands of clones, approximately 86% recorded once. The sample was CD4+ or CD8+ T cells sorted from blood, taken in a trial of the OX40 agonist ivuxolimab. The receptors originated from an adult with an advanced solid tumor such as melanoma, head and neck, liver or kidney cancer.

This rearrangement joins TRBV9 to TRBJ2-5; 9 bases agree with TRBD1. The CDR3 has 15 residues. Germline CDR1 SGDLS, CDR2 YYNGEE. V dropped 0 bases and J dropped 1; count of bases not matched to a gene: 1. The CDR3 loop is CASSVGTGVQETQYF. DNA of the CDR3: TGTGCCAGCAGCGTAGGGACAGGGGTCCAAGAGACCCAGTACTTC.

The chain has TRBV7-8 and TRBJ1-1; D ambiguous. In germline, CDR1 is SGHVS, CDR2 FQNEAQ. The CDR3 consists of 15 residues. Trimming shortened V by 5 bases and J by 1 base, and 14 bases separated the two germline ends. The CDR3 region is CASSRDRGRNTEAFF. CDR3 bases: TGTGCCAGCAGCCGGGATCGCGGTAGGAACACTGAAGCTTTCTTT.

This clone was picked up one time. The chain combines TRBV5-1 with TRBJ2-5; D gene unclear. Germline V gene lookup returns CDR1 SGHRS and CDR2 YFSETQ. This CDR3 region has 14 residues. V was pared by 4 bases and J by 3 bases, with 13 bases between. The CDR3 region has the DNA TGCGCCAGCAGCCCGGCGATGGTGGAAGAGACCCAGTACTTC. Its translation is CASSPAMVEETQYF.

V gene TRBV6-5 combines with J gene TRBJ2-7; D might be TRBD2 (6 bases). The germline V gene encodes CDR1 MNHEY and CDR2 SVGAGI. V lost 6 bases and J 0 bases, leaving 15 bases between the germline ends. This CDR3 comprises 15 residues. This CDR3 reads CASSRRGGDSYEQYF. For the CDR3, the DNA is TGTGCCAGCAGCCGCCGTGGCGGGGACTCCTACGAGCAGTACTTC.

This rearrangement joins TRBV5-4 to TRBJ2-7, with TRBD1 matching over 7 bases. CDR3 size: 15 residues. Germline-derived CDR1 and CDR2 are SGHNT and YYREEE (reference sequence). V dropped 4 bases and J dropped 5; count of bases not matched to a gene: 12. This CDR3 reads CASSQDFITGDEQYF. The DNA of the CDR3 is TGTGCCAGCAGCCAAGATTTCATCACAGGGGACGAGCAGTACTTC.

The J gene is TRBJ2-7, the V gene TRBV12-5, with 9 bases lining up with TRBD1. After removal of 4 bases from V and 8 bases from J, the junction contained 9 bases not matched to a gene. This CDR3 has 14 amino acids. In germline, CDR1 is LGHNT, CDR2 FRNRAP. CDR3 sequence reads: CASGSSRQGEKQYF. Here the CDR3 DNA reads TGTGCTAGTGGTTCGTCACGACAGGGGGAGAAGCAGTACTTC.

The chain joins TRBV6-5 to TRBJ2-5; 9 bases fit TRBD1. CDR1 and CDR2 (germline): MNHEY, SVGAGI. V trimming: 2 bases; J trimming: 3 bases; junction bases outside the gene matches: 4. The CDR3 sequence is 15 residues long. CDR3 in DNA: TGTGCCAGCAGTTACCCCGGGACAGGGAAAGAGACCCAGTACTTC. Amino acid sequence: CASSYPGTGKETQYF.

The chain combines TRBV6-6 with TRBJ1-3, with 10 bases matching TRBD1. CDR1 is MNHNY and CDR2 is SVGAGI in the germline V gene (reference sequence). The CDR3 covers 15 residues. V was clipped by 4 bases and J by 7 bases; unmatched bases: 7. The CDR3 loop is CASSSPDRGRNTIYF. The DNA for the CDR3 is TGTGCCAGCAGTTCTCCGGACAGGGGGAGGAACACCATATATTTT.

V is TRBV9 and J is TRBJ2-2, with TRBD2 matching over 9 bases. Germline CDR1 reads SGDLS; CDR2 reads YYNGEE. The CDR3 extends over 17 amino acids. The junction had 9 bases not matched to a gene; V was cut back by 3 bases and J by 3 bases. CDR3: CASSAALVAGDTGELFF. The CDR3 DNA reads TGTGCCAGCAGCGCGGCCCTTGTAGCGGGGGACACCGGGGAGCTGTTTTTT.

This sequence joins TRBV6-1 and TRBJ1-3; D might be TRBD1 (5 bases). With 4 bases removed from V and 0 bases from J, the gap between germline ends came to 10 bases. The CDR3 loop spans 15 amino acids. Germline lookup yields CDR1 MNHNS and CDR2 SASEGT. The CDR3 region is CASSGGDLSGNTIYF. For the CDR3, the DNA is TGTGCCAGCAGTGGGGGGGACCTCTCTGGAAACACCATATATTTT.

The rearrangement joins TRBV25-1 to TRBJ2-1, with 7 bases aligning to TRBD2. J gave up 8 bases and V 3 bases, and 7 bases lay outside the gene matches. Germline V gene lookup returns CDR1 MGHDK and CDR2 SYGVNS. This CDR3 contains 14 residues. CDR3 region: CASSDPRGGDEQFF. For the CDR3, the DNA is TGTGCCAGCAGTGACCCCCGGGGAGGGGATGAGCAGTTCTTC.

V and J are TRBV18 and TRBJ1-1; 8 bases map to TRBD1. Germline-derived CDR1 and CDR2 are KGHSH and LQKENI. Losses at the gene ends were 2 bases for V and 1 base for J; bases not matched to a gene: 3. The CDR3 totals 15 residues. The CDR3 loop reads CASSPSQGGNTEAFF. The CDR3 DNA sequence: TGTGCCAGCTCACCATCACAGGGGGGGAACACTGAAGCTTTCTTT.

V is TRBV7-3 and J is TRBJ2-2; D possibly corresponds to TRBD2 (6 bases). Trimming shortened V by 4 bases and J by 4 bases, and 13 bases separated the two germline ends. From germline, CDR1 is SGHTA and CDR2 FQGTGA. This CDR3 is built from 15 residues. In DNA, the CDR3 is TGTGCCAGCAGCTCAGGAGGGAAAGGCACCGGGGAGCTGTTTTTT. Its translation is CASSSGGKGTGELFF.

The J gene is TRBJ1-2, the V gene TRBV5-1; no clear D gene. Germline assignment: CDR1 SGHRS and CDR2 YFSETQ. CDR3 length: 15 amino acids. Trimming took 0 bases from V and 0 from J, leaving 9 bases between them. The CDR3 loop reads CASSLGGITNYGYTF. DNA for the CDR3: TGCGCCAGCAGCTTGGGAGGGATAACTAACTATGGCTACACCTTC.

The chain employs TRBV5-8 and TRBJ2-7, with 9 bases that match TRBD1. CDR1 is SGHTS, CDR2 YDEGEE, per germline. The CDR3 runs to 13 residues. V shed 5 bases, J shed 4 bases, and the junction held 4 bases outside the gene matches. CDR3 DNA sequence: TGTGCCAGCAGACAGGGGGCAGCTTACGAGCAGTACTTC. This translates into CASRQGAAYEQYF.

This CDR3 is CASSSGGLRGEKLFF. CDR3 sequence (DNA): TGTGCCAGCAGCTCCGGGGGGCTTCGGGGTGAAAAACTGTTTTTT. This chain connects TRBV9 to TRBJ1-4; possibly TRBD1 for D (6 bases). V dropped 4 bases and J dropped 7 bases, with 17 bases sitting between them. The length of the CDR3 is 15 residues. CDR1 and CDR2 from the germline V gene are SGDLS and YYNGEE.

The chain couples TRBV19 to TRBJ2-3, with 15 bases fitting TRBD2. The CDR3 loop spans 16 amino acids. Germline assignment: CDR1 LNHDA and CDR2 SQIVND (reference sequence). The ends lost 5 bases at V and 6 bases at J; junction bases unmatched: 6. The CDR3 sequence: CASSVGTSGGSDTQYF. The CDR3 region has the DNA TGTGCCAGTAGTGTTGGGACTAGCGGGGGGAGTGATACGCAGTATTTT.

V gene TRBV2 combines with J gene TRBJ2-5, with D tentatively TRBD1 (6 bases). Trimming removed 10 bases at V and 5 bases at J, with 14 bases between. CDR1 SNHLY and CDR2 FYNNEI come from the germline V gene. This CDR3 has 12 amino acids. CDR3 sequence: CATSGVGETQYF. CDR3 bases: TGTGCCACCTCAGGGGTTGGCGAGACCCAGTACTTC.

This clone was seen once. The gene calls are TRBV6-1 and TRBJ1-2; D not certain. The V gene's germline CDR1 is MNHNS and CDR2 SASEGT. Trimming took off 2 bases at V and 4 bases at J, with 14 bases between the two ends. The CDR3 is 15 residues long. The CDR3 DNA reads TGTGCCAGCAGTGAAATGACACAAAATTTCTATGGCTACACCTTC. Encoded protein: CASSEMTQNFYGYTF.

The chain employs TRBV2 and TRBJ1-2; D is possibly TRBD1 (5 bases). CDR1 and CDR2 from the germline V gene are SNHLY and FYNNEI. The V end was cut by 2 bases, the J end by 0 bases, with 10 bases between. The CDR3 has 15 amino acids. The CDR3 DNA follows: TGTGCCAGCAGTGAACAGGGTCTAGCTAACTATGGCTACACCTTC. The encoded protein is CASSEQGLANYGYTF.

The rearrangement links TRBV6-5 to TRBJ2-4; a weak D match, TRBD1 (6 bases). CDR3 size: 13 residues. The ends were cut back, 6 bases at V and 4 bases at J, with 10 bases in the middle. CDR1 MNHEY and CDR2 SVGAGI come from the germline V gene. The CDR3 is CASSRDTKNIQYF. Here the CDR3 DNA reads TGTGCCAGCAGCCGGGACACGAAAAACATTCAGTACTTC.

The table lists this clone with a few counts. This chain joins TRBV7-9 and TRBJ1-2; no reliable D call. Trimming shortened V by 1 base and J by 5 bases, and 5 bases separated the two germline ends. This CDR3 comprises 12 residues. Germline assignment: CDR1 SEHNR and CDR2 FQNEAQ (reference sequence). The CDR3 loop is CASSLVGYGYTF. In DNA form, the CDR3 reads TGTGCCAGCAGCTTAGTTGGTTATGGCTACACCTTC.

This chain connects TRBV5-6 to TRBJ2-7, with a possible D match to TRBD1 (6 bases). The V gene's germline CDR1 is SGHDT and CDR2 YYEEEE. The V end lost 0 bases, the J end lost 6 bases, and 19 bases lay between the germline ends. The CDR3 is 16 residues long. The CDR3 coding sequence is TGTGCCAGCAGCTTGGGAGTGGGGGCGTGGGCGAGCGAGCAGTACTTC. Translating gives CASSLGVGAWASEQYF.

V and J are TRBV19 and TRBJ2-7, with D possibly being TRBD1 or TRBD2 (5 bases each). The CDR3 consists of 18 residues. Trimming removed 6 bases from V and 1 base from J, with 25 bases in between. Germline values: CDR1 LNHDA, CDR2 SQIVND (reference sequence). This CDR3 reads CASSLGVPGPQFSYEQYF. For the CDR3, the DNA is TGTGCCAGTAGCTTGGGGGTGCCGGGACCTCAATTTTCCTACGAGCAGTACTTC.

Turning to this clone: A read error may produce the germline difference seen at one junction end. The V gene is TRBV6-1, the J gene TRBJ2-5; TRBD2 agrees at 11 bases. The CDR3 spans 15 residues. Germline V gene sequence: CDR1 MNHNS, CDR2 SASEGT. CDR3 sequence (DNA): TGTGCCAGCAGGGAAGGGACTAGCGGCCAAGAGACCCAGTACTTC. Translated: CASREGTSGQETQYF.

CDR3 residues: CASSRGGGETQYF. CDR3 DNA: TGTGCCAGTTCCCGGGGGGGCGGAGAGACCCAGTACTTC. The chain is built from TRBV5-8 and TRBJ2-5; 8 bases fit TRBD2. Germline V gives CDR1 SGHTS, CDR2 YDEGEE. The CDR3 extends over 13 amino acids. V lost 8 bases to trimming and J lost 4 bases; unmatched junction nucleotides: 7.

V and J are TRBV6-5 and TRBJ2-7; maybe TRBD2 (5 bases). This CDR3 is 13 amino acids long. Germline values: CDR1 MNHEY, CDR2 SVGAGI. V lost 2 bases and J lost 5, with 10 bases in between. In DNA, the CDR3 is TGTGCCAGCAGTTACCCCTCTAGCCACGAGCAGTACTTC. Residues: CASSYPSSHEQYF.